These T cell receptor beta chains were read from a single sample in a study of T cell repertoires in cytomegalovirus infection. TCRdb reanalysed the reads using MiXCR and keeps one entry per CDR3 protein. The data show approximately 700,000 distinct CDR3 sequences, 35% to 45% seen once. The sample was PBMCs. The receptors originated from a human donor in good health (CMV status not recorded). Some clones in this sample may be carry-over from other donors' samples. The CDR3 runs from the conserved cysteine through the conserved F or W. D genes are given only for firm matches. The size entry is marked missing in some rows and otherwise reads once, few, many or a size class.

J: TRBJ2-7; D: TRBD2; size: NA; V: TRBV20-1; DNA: TGCAGTGCTGGAAATAGCGGGAGCTCCTACGAGCAGTACTTC; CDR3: CSAGNSGSSYEQYF
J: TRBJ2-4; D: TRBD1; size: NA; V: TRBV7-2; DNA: TGTGCCAGCAGCTTGTCCGGACAGGAGATAGCCAAAAACATTCAGTACTTC; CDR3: CASSLSGQEIAKNIQYF
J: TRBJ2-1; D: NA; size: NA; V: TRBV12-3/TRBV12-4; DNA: TGTGCCAGCAGCTCATCCCTTCTCCCCGGGAATGAGCAGTTCTTC; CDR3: CASSSSLLPGNEQFF
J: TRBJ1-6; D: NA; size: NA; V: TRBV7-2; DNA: TGTGCCAGCAGCTTAGGGGGGAGGGATTCACCCCACCACTTT; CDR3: CASSLGGRDSPHHF
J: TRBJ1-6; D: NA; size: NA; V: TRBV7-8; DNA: TGTGCCAGCAGCAGACTAAACTATAATTCACCCCTCCACTTT; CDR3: CASSRLNYNSPLHF
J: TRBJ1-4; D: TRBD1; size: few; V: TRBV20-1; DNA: TGCAGTGCGGGACAGGGTTTAGGTGAAAAACTGTTTTTT; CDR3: CSAGQGLGEKLFF
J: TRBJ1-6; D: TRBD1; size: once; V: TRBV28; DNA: TGTGCCAGCAGGGGTGGACAGGGTGCGAGTTCACCCCTCCACTTT; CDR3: CASRGGQGASSPLHF
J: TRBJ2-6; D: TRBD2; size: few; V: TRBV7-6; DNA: TGTGCCAGCTCCACGGGACTAGCCCATTCTGGGGCCAACGTCCTGACTTTC; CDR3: CASSTGLAHSGANVLTF
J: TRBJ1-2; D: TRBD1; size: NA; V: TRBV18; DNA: TGTGCCAGCTCACCACTAATGGGACAGGCTGGGGACACCTTC; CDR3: CASSPLMGQAGDTF
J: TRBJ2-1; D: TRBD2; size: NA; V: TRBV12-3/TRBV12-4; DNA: TGTGCCAGCAGGGGGGGGTGGCTCAATGAGCAGTTCTTC; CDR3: CASRGGWLNEQFF
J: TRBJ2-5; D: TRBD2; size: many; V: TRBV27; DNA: TGTGCCAGCAGTCCGGGCGGGGGAGAGACCCAGTACTTC; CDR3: CASSPGGGETQYF
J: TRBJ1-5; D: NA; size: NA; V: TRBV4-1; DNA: TGCGCCAGCAGCCAACTCCCGACAGCGCCGGCAGCCCAGCATTTT; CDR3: CASSQLPTAPAAQHF
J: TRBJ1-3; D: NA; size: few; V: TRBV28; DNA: TGTGCCAGCAGTTTAGAGTCAGGATACACCATATATTTT; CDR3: CASSLESGYTIYF
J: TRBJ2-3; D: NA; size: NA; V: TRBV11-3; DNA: TGTGCCAGCAGCACCGGCCATTCGGCTACCACAGATACGCAGTATTTT; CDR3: CASSTGHSATTDTQYF
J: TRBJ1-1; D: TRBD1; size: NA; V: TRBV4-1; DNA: TGTGCCAGCAGCCCAAAAAAGGGGGGAGAGGGGGCGAACACTGAAGCTTTCTTT; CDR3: CASSPKKGGEGANTEAFF
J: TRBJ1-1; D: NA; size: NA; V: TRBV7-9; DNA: TGTGCCAGCAGCCAGATCTGGGACCCTGAAGCTTTCTTT; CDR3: CASSQIWDPEAFF
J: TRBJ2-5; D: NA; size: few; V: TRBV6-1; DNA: TGTGCCAGCAGGGGGAGTACCTTAGAGACCCAGTACTTC; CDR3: CASRGSTLETQYF